The rows below give T cell receptor beta chains drawn from one sample of a study of identical twins. Each CDR3 protein gets one entry after TCRdb re-called the 5' RACE reads with MiXCR. The repertoire holds 400,000 to 650,000 distinct CDR3 sequences, with roughly a fifth as singletons. These data are also associated with another study on T cells expressing NK-cell markers.

The source material was CD4+ T cells sorted from blood. Source of these receptors: a woman younger than 30 in good health. CDR3s include the opening cysteine and the closing phenylalanine or tryptophan. A D gene is named only where the DNA matches it firmly. Size tells how often a clone was seen (once, few, many) or the class of an expanded clone, and some rows leave it out.

V gene	J gene	D gene	CDR3 length	clone size	CDR3 protein	CDR3 DNA
TRBV20-1	TRBJ2-7	TRBD2	14	few	CSVRGSGNSYEQYF	TGCAGTGTAAGGGGTAGCGGGAACTCCTACGAGCAGTACTTC
TRBV12-3/TRBV12-4	TRBJ2-2	NA	13	NA	CASSREGTGELFF	TGTGCCAGCAGCCGTGAGGGGACCGGGGAGCTGTTTTTT
TRBV30	TRBJ2-1	NA	16	NA	CAWSSLGSSSYNEQFF	TGTGCCTGGAGTTCCCTAGGGTCAAGCTCCTACAATGAGCAGTTCTTC
TRBV7-9	TRBJ2-5	TRBD1	16	NA	CASSPRWDRSEETQYF	TGTGCCAGCAGCCCTAGGTGGGACAGGTCGGAAGAGACCCAGTACTTC
TRBV18	TRBJ2-1	TRBD2	14	NA	CASSPQRDYNEQFF	TGTGCCAGCTCACCGCAGCGGGACTACAATGAGCAGTTCTTC
TRBV10-3	TRBJ2-7	TRBD2	15	NA	CAISVLLAGAHEQYF	TGTGCCATCAGTGTACTACTAGCGGGGGCCCACGAGCAGTACTTC
TRBV3-1	TRBJ1-1	NA	13	NA	CASSQVSRPPGFF	TGTGCCAGCAGCCAAGTATCTCGGCCCCCGGGTTTCTTT
TRBV7-2	TRBJ2-3	NA	14	few	CASSLASGTDTQYF	TGTGCCAGCAGCTTAGCGTCCGGCACAGATACGCAGTATTTT
TRBV4-3	TRBJ2-6	NA	15	many	CASSRGSSGANVLTF	TGCGCCAGCAGCCGGGGTAGCTCTGGGGCCAACGTCCTGACTTTC
TRBV20-1	TRBJ2-3	TRBD2	15	NA	CSALATSGSADTQYF	TGCAGTGCTTTGGCGACTAGCGGGAGTGCAGATACGCAGTATTTT
TRBV7-9	TRBJ2-3	TRBD2	16	NA	CASSPLSGSKTDTQYF	TGTGCCAGCAGCCCCTTAAGCGGGAGTAAAACAGATACGCAGTATTTT
TRBV11-3	TRBJ1-1	TRBD1	13	few	CASSLGTGAEAFF	TGTGCCAGCAGCCTAGGGACAGGGGCTGAAGCTTTCTTT
TRBV5-1	TRBJ2-3	TRBD1	13	NA	CASSSGQRDTQYF	TGCGCCAGCAGCTCGGGACAGAGAGATACGCAGTATTTT
TRBV5-5	TRBJ2-3	NA	15	few	CASSLTGISTDTQYF	TGTGCCAGCAGTCTAACAGGGATTAGTACAGATACGCAGTATTTT
TRBV6-5	TRBJ1-2	NA	14	few	CASSYARVNYGYTF	TGTGCCAGCAGTTACGCTCGAGTTAACTATGGCTACACCTTC
TRBV7-2	TRBJ2-5	TRBD2	14	few	CASSKTSGGETQYF	TGTGCCAGCAGCAAGACTAGCGGGGGGGAGACCCAGTACTTC
TRBV20-1	TRBJ2-7	TRBD1	16	few	CSAKGQGYRGRYEQYF	TGCAGTGCCAAGGGACAGGGATACCGGGGACGGTACGAGCAGTACTTC